This T cell receptor (beta chain) was retrieved from a study of blood T cell repertoires in COVID-19. The assay was immunoSEQ multiplex PCR, and TCRdb's table has in-frame clones only and misses some. The sample includes about 100,000 clones, roughly nine tenths of them seen just once. The germline V gene encodes CDR1 SGHRS and CDR2 YFSETQ. This CDR3 spans 14 amino acids. V gave up 1 base and J gave up 2 bases, with 9 bases separating them. The rearrangement links TRBV5-1 to TRBJ2-5; a possible D gene is TRBD1 (6 bases). The sequenced material came from peripheral blood. The source of this sequence is a man in his fifties or sixties with active COVID-19. CDR3 residues: CASSLIQGQETQYF. CDR3 nucleotides: TGCGCCAGCAGCTTGATCCAGGGGCAAGAGACCCAGTACTTC.